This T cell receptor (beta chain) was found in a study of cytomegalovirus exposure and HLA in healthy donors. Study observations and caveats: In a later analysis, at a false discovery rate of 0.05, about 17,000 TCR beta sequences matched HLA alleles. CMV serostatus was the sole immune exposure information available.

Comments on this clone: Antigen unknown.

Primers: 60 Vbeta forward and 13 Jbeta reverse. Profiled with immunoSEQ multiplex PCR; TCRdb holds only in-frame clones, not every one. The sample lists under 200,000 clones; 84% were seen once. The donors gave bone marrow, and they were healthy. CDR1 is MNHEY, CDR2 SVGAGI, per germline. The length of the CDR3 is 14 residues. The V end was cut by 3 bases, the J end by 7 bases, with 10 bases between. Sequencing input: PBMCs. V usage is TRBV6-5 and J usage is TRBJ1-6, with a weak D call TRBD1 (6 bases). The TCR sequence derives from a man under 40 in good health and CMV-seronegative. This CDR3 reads CASSYPGENSPLHF. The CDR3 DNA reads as TGTGCCAGCAGTTATCCAGGGGAGAATTCACCCCTCCACTTT.